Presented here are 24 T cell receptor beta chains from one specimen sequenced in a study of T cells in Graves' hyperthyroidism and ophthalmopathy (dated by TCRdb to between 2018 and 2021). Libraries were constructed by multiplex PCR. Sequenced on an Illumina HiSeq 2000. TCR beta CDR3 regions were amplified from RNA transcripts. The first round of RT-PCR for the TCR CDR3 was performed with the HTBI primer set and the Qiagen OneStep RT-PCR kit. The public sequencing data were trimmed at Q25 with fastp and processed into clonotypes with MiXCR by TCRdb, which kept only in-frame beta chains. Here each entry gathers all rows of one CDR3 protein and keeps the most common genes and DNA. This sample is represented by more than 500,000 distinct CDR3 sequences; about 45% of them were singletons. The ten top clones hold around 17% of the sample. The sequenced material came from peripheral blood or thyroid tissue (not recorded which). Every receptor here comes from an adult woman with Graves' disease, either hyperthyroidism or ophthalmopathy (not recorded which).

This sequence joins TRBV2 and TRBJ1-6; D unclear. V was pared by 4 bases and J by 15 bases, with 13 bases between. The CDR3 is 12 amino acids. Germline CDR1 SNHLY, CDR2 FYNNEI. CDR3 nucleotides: TGTGCCAGCAGTGCCGGAACAGAGGTCCTCCACTTT. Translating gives CASSAGTEVLHF.

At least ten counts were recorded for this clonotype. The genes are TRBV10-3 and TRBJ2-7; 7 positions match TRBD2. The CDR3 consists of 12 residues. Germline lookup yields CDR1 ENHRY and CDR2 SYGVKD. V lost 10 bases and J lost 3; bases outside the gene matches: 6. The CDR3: CATLASGYEQYF. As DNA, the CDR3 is TGTGCCACCTTAGCTAGCGGCTACGAGCAGTACTTC.

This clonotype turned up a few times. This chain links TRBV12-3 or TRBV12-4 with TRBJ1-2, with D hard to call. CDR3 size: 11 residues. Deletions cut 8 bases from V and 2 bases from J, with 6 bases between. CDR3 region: CASAQNYGYTF. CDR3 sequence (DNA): TGTGCCAGCGCGCAAAACTATGGCTACACCTTC.

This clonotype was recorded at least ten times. CDR3 residues: CASRPGVGGNQPQHF. CDR3 nucleotide sequence: TGTGCCAGCAGGCCGGGGGTCGGAGGCAATCAGCCCCAGCATTTT. The chain recombines TRBV7-9 with TRBJ1-5; possibly TRBD1 for D (5 bases). This CDR3 is built from 15 residues. Germline V gives CDR1 SEHNR, CDR2 FQNEAQ (reference sequence). Trimming took 6 bases from V and 2 from J, leaving 14 bases between them.

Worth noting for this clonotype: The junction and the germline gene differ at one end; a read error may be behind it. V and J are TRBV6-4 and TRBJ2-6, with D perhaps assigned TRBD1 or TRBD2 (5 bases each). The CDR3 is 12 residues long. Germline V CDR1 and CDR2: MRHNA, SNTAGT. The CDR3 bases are TGTGCCAGCAGTGAGGGGGACAACGTCCTGACTTTC. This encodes CASSEGDNVLTF.

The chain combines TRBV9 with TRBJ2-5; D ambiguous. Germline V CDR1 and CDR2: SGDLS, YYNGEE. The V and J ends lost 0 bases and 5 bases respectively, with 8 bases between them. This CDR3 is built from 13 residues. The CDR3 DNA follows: TGTGCCAGCAGCGTAGGGATCCAGGAGACCCAGTACTTC. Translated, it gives CASSVGIQETQYF.

In DNA form, the CDR3 reads TGTGCCAGCAGCTTGCGACGGGAACCCAGGTTGTACTTC. Amino acid sequence: CASSLRREPRLYF. The V call is TRBV7-2, the J call TRBJ2-7; a weak D match, TRBD2 (5 bases). Germline V CDR1 and CDR2: SGHTA, FQGNSA. CDR3 length: 13 residues. Trimming took off 3 bases at V and 12 bases at J, with 18 bases between the two ends.

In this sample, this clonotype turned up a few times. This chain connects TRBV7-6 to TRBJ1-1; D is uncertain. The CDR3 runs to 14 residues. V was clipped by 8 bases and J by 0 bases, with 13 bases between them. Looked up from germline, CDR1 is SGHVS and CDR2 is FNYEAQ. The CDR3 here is CASSPAQMNTEAFF. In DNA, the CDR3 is TGTGCCAGCTCTCCGGCCCAAATGAACACTGAAGCTTTCTTT.

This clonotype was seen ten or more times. The CDR3 reads CSARAGNNQPQHF. The CDR3 nucleotides read TGCAGTGCCCGGGCGGGGAACAATCAGCCCCAGCATTTT. The J gene is TRBJ1-5, the V gene TRBV20-1; D is uncertain. The CDR3 consists of 13 residues. Trimming removed 6 bases from V and 3 bases from J, with 12 bases in between. From germline, CDR1 is DFQATT and CDR2 SNEGSKA (reference sequence).

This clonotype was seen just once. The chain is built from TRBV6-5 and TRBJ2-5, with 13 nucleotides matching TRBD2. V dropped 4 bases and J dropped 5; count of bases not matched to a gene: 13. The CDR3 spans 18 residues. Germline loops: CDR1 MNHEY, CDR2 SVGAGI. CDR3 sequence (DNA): TGTGCCAGCAGTTTGCGTTCGTGGACTAGCGGGAGTCTGGAGACCCAGTACTTC. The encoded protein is CASSLRSWTSGSLETQYF.

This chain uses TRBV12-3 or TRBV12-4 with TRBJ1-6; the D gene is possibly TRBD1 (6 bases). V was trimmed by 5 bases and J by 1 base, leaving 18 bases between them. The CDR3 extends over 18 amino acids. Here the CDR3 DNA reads TGTGCCAGCAGTGCCCAGGGGAGAGGAGGATCCTATAATTCACCCCTCCACTTT. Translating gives CASSAQGRGGSYNSPLHF.

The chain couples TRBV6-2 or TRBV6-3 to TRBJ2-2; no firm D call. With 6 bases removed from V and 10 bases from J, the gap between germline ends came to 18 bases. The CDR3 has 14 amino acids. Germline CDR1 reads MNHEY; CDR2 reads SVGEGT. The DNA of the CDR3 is TGTGCCAGCAGCCGGCTCGGCCCCACGAAGGAGCTGTTTTTT. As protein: CASSRLGPTKELFF.

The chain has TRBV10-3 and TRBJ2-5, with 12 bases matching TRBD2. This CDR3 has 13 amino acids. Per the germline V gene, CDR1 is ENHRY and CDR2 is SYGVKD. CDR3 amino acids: CATSGRYQETQYF. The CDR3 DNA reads TGTGCAACTAGCGGGAGGTACCAAGAGACCCAGTACTTC.

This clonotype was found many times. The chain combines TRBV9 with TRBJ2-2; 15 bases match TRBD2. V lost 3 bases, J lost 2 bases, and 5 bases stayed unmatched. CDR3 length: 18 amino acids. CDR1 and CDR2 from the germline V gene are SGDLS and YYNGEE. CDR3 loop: CASSGGLAGGPNTGELFF. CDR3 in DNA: TGTGCCAGCAGCGGCGGACTAGCGGGAGGGCCAAACACCGGGGAGCTGTTTTTT.

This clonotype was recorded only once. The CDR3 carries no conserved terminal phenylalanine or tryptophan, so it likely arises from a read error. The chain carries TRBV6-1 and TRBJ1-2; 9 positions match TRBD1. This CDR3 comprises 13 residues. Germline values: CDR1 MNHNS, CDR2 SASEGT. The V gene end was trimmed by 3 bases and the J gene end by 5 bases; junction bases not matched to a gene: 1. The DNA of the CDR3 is TGTGCCAGCAGTGATGGGACAGGGTATGGCTACACCCTC. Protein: CASSDGTGYGYTL.

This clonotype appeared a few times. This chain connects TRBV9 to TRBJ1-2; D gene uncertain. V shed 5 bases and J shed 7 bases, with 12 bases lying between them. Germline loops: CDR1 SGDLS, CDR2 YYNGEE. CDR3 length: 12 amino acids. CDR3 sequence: CASRRAGGGYTF. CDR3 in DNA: TGTGCCAGCAGGAGGGCAGGCGGTGGCTACACCTTC.

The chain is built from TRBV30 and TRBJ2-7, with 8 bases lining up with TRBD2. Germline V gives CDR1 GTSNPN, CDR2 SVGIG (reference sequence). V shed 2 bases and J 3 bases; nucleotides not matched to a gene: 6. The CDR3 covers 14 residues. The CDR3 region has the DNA TGTGCCTGGAGTATGGAGCGGGGGCACTACGAGCAGTACTTC. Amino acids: CAWSMERGHYEQYF.

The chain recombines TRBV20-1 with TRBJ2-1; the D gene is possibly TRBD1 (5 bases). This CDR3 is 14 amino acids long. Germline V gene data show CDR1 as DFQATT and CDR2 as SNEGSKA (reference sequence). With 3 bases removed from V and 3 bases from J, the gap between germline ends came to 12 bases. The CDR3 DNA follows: TGCAGTGCTAGTACAGGACAAGACTACAATGAGCAGTTCTTC. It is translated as CSASTGQDYNEQFF.

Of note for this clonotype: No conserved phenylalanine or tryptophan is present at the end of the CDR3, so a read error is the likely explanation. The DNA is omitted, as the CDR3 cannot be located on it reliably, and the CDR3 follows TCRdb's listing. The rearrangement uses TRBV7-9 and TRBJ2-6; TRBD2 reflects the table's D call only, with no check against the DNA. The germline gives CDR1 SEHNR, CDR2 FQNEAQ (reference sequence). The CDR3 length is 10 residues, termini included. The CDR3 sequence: CASSPGLLRT.

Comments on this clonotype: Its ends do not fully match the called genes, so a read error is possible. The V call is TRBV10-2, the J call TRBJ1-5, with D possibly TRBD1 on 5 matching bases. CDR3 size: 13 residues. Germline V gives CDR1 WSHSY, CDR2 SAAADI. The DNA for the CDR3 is TGTGCCGCCGGCGGGAAAGGGGACCAGCCCCAGCATTTT. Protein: CAAGGKGDQPQHF.

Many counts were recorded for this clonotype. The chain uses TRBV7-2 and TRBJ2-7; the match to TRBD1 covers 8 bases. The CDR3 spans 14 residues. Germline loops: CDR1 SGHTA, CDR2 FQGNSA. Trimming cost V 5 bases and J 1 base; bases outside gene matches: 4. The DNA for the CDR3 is TGTGCCAGCAGCGCCCAGGGGGCTTCCTACGAGCAGTACTTC. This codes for CASSAQGASYEQYF.

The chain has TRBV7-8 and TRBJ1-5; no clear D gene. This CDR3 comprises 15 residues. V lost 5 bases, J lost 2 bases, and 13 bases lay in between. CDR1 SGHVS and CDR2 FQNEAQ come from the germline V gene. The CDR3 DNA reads TGTGCCAGCAGCATTGGGTCTCAGGGCAATCAGCCCCAGCATTTT. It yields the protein CASSIGSQGNQPQHF. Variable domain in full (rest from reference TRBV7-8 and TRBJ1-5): GAGVSQSPRYKVAKRGQDVALRCDPISGHVSLFWYQQALGQGPEFLTYFQNEAQLDKSGLPSDRFFAERPEGSVSTLKIQRTQQEDSAVYLCASSIGSQGNQPQHFGDGTRLSIL.

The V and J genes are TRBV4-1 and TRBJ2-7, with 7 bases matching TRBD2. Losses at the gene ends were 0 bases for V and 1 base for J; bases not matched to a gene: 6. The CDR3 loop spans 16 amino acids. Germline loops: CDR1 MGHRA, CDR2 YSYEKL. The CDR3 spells CASSQDAGEGSYEQYF. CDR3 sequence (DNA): TGCGCCAGCAGCCAAGATGCTGGGGAGGGTTCCTACGAGCAGTACTTC.

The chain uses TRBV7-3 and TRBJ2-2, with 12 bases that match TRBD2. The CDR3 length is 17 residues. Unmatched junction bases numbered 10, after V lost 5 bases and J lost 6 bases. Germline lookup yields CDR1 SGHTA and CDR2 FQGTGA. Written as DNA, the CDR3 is TGTGCCAGCAGCCCAGGACTAGCGGGGCTTTGGGCCGGGGAGCTGTTTTTT. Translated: CASSPGLAGLWAGELFF. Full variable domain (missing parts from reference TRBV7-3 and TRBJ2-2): GAGVSQTPSNKVTEKGKYVELRCDPISGHTALYWYRQSLGQGPEFLIYFQGTGAADDSGLPNDRFFAVRPEGSVSTLKIQRTERGDSAVYLCASSPGLAGLWAGELFFGEGSRLTVL.